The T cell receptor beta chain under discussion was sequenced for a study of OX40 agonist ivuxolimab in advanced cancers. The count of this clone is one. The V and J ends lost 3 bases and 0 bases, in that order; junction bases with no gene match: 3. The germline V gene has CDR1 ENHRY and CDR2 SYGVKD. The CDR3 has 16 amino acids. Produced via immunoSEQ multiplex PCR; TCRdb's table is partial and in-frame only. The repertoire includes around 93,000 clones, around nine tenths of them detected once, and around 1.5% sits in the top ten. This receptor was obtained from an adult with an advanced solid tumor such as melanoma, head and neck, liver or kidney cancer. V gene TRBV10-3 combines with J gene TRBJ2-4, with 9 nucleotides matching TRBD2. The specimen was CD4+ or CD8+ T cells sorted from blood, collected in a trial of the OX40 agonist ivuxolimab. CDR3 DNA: TGTGCCATCAGTGACCCTAGCGGGATAGCCAAAAACATTCAGTACTTC. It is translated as CAISDPSGIAKNIQYF.